These T cell receptor beta chains were read from a single sample in a study of blood T cell repertoires in COVID-19. TCRdb's table, derived via immunoSEQ multiplex PCR, lists solely in-frame clones and lacks some. The table includes over 60,000 clones, about 90% detected once. Material for sequencing was peripheral blood. Receptors were obtained from a woman at least 80 years old with active COVID-19. The CDR3 runs from the conserved cysteine through the conserved F or W. The D gene is left open where the match is weak.

j_gene	d_gene	v_gene	CDR3aa	CDR3nt
TRBJ2-3	-	TRBV3-1/TRBV3-2	CASRTQGTDTQYF	TGTGCCAGCAGGACTCAGGGAACAGATACGCAGTATTTT
TRBJ2-5	TRBD1	TRBV7-9	CASSPRQGVRETQYF	TGTGCCAGCAGCCCGCGACAGGGAGTAAGAGAGACCCAGTACTTC
TRBJ2-2	-	TRBV6-2/TRBV6-3	CASSYSLTHPGGELFF	TGTGCCAGCAGTTACTCCCTGACTCACCCGGGAGGGGAGCTGTTTTTT
TRBJ2-2	TRBD2	TRBV7-6	CASSLIGLAGVSGELFF	TGTGCCAGCAGCTTAATTGGACTAGCGGGAGTTTCCGGGGAGCTGTTTTTT
TRBJ2-3	-	TRBV18	CASSPRPVTSTDTQYF	TGTGCCAGCTCACCGCGACCTGTGACTAGCACAGATACGCAGTATTTT
TRBJ2-2	-	TRBV5-1	CASSSHQGSGELFF	TGCGCCAGCAGCTCACACCAGGGAAGCGGGGAGCTGTTTTTT
TRBJ2-5	TRBD1	TRBV3-1/TRBV3-2	CASSPHRTGESETQYF	TGTGCCAGCAGCCCACATCGGACAGGGGAGAGCGAGACCCAGTACTTC
TRBJ2-7	-	TRBV27	CASRPDRIKDYEQYF	TGTGCCAGCAGACCCGACAGAATAAAGGACTACGAGCAGTACTTC
TRBJ2-5	-	TRBV25-1	CASSKGGQETQYF	TGTGCCAGCAGTAAGGGAGGCCAAGAGACCCAGTACTTC
TRBJ2-7	TRBD2	TRBV9	CASSVEGGDEQYF	TGTGCCAGCAGCGTAGAGGGAGGGGACGAGCAGTACTTC
TRBJ2-1	TRBD2	TRBV4-3	CASSQTSGRRSYNEQFF	TGCGCCAGCAGCCAAACTAGCGGGAGGCGGTCCTACAATGAGCAGTTCTTC
TRBJ1-2	-	TRBV5-4	CASSFTGNYGYTF	TGTGCCAGCAGCTTCACAGGGAACTATGGCTACACCTTC
TRBJ2-4	-	TRBV6-2/TRBV6-3	CASSYSTDSKNIQYF	TGTGCCAGCAGTTACTCGACGGACAGTAAAAACATTCAGTACTTC
TRBJ2-7	-	TRBV14	CASSQTQGFSYEQYF	TGTGCCAGCAGCCAAACTCAGGGGTTCTCCTACGAGCAGTACTTC
TRBJ2-5	TRBD2	TRBV7-9	CASSFVPSGILETQYF	TGTGCCAGCAGCTTTGTCCCTAGCGGGATCCTAGAGACCCAGTACTTC
TRBJ1-1	-	TRBV19	CASSIGGANTEAFF	TGTGCCAGTAGTATCGGGGGGGCCAACACTGAAGCTTTCTTT
TRBJ2-4	TRBD2	TRBV14	CASSHRGRGSAGVGNIQYF	TGTGCCAGCAGCCACCGAGGCAGGGGCTCAGCGGGAGTCGGAAACATTCAGTACTTC
TRBJ2-1	TRBD2	TRBV2	CASRGGIEQFF	TGTGCCAGCAGGGGGGGGATTGAGCAGTTCTTC
TRBJ2-1	-	TRBV5-1	CASSLGRERRYNEQFF	TGCGCCAGCAGCTTAGGACGGGAACGGCGGTACAATGAGCAGTTCTTC
TRBJ2-7	-	TRBV5-1	CASSSSSYEQYF	TGCGCCAGCAGCTCTTCCTCCTACGAGCAGTACTTC